This T cell receptor (beta chain) came from a study of T cells in Graves' hyperthyroidism and ophthalmopathy. This clonotype has at least ten counts. The antigen is undetermined. TCR beta CDR3 region amplification was performed from RNA transcripts. The HTBI primer set was used in a first-round RT-PCR of the TCR CDR3. A single record per CDR3 protein comes from TCRdb applying MiXCR to the multiplex PCR reads. The data contain 490,000 or so distinct CDR3 sequences, 20% of them singletons. At least 3 on the Clinical Activity Score was recorded for ophthalmopathy patients, who also had NOSPECS grade at least 4 and duration under 3 months. The PBMCs studied were ones that came from 10 ml fresh peripheral blood. This CDR3 comprises 14 residues. Per the germline V gene, CDR1 is SGHTS and CDR2 is YDEGEE. V lost 4 bases to trimming and J lost 4 bases; unmatched junction nucleotides: 5. Study outcomes and limitations: Progression to ophthalmopathy was predicted a median of roughly 6.8 months early. Ophthalmopathy was distinguished from stable hyperthyroidism by 13 V-J signatures.

The specimen was blood. The V call is TRBV5-8, the J call TRBJ2-1, with TRBD1 matching 7 bases. The receptor was isolated from a man aged 35 to 55 with Graves' ophthalmopathy. The CDR3 sequence: CASSHWDRYNEQFF. The CDR3 nucleotides are TGTGCCAGCAGCCATTGGGACAGATACAATGAGCAGTTCTTC.